This T cell receptor (beta chain) stems from a study of blood T cell repertoires in COVID-19. In the original processing: Estimated nucleated cell counts came from reference gene primer amplification. Repertoires were generated with immunoSEQ multiplex PCR, while TCRdb's copy carries only in-frame clones and drops some. The DNA gave D and trimming, while V, J and clone size come from that table. The sample carries about 140,000 clones, 70% to 85% recorded once. CDR1 and CDR2 (germline): SGHNT, YYREEE (reference sequence). The CDR3 is 16 residues long. J lost 7 bases, V lost 4 bases, and 11 bases had no gene match.

The sample taken for sequencing was peripheral blood. The chain has TRBV5-4 and TRBJ2-2, with TRBD2 identical over 9 bases. This sequence was found in a woman over 75 in a cohort sampled during active or convalescent COVID-19. CDR3 in amino acids: CASSPPGGGADGELFF. CDR3 nucleotides: TGTGCCAGCAGCCCCCCGGGCGGGGGGGCCGACGGGGAGCTGTTTTTT.